Presented here are 4 T cell receptor beta chains from one specimen sequenced in a study of T cell responses to AZD1222 COVID-19 vaccine. Sequencing used immunoSEQ multiplex PCR; TCRdb keeps in-frame clones, though not all of them. The table includes roughly 120,000 clones, nearly 90% detected once. This specimen consisted of peripheral blood, obtained on day 0 of AZD1222 vaccination. The receptors originated from an adult in good health.

This rearrangement joins TRBV3-1 (or the pseudogene TRBV3-2) to TRBJ1-5; no clear D. CDR1 and CDR2 from the germline V gene are LGHDT and YNNKEL (reference sequence). The V end lost 1 base, the J end lost 0 bases, and 4 bases lay between the germline ends. The CDR3 contains 14 residues. The CDR3 here is CASSQGHSNQPQHF. The CDR3 DNA reads TGTGCCAGCAGCCAAGGACATAGCAATCAGCCCCAGCATTTT.

The V call is TRBV28, the J call TRBJ2-1, with D hard to call. V lost 2 bases to trimming and J lost 6 bases, with 11 bases between them. Germline CDR1 is MDHEN and CDR2 is SYDVKM. The CDR3 covers 14 residues. DNA for the CDR3: TGTGCCAGCAGTTTAACGGGCCATGGCAATGAGCAGTTCTTC. Its translation: CASSLTGHGNEQFF.

Notes on this clone: The same CDR3 arises from other DNA sequences in this sample as well. The genes are TRBV12-3 or TRBV12-4 and TRBJ2-7, with 9 bases fitting TRBD1. V shed 3 bases and J 6 bases; nucleotides not matched to a gene: 3. CDR3 length: 13 residues. CDR3 protein: CASSLVDRGEQYF. In DNA, the CDR3 is TGTGCCAGCAGTTTGGTGGACAGGGGCGAGCAGTACTTC.

The chain combines TRBV9 with TRBJ2-5; D perhaps matches TRBD1 (5 bases). Trimming removed 3 bases at V and 5 bases at J, with 14 bases between. Looked up from germline, CDR1 is SGDLS and CDR2 is YYNGEE. There are 14 residues in the CDR3. Written as DNA, the CDR3 is TGTGCCAGCAGCGCCGCCCAGGGTCGGGAGACCCAGTACTTC. Its translation: CASSAAQGRETQYF.